There are a few counts of the clone carrying this T cell receptor (beta chain). The antigen is undetermined. V dropped 5 bases and J dropped 4 bases, with 15 bases sitting between them. The CDR3 runs 14 residues. Germline CDR1 and CDR2: SGHDT and YYEEEE. The data were obtained in a study of cytomegalovirus exposure and HLA in healthy donors. Across the study: Both the roughly 120 validation repertoires and the 666 first-cohort repertoires used the same platform, as reported by a later analysis.

The method was immunoSEQ multiplex PCR; TCRdb's version includes in-frame clones alone and lacks a portion of them. The sample lists approximately 300,000 clones, roughly 89% seen once, with around 0.8% in the top ten. General study findings and limits: Later, an analysis found that TCR clusters from the first cohort tended to co-occur in the roughly 120 validation repertoires. The study designated roughly 150 TCR beta chains cytomegalovirus-associated.

The rearrangement joins TRBV5-6 to TRBJ1-2; the D gene is possibly TRBD1 (6 bases). This receptor was taken from a woman between 18 and 29 years old in good health and CMV-seronegative. The specimen was PBMCs. The CDR3 nucleotides are TGTGCCAGCAGATTACAGGGTTTGCGCTATGGCTACACCTTC. It specifies CASRLQGLRYGYTF.